This entry concerns a single T cell receptor (beta chain). This entry is derived from a study of T cells after yellow fever vaccination. TCRdb reprocessed the 5' RACE reads via MiXCR and lists one record per CDR3 protein. The table includes 450,000 to 650,000 distinct CDR3 sequences, roughly a fifth detected once. Germline CDR1 and CDR2: LGHNA and YSLEER. V shed 3 bases and J shed 2 bases, with 13 bases lying between them. The CDR3 is 15 residues long. The chain combines TRBV4-3 with TRBJ2-5; maybe TRBD1 (6 bases). Source: PBMCs, taken roughly 20 days after the first yellow fever vaccination. The source is a man between 18 and 35 years old who received the YFV17D yellow fever vaccine. DNA for the CDR3: TGCGCCAGCAGCCATTTGACAGGCTCGCAAGAGACCCAGTACTTC. The encoded protein is CASSHLTGSQETQYF.